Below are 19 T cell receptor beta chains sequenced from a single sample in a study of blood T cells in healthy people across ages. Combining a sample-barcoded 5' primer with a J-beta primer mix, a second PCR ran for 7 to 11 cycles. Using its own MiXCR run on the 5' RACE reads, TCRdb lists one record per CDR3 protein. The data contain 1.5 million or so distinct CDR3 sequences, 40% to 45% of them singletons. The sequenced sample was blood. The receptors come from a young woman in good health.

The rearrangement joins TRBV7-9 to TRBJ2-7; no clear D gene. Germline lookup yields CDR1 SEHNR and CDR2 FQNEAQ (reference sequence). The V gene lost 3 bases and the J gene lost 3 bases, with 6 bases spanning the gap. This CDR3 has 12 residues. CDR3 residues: CASSFVRYEQYF. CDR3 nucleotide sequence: TGTGCCAGCAGCTTTGTACGCTACGAGCAGTACTTC.

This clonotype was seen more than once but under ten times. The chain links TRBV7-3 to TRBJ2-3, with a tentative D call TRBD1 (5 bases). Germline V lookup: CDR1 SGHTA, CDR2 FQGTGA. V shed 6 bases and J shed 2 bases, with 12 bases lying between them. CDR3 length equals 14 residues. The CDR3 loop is CASSRQPYTDTQYF. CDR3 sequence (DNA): TGTGCCAGCAGTCGACAGCCTTACACAGATACGCAGTATTTT. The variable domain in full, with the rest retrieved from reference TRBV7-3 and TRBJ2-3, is GAGVSQTPSNKVTEKGKYVELRCDPISGHTALYWYRQSLGQGPEFLIYFQGTGAADDSGLPNDRFFAVRPEGSVSTLKIQRTERGDSAVYLCASSRQPYTDTQYFGPGTRLTVL.

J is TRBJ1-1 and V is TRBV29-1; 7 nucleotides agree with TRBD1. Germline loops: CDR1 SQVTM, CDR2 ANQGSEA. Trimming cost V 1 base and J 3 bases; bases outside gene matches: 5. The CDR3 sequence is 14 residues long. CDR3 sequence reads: CSVEGSGGDTEAFF. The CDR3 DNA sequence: TGCAGCGTTGAAGGGTCAGGGGGGGACACTGAAGCTTTCTTT.

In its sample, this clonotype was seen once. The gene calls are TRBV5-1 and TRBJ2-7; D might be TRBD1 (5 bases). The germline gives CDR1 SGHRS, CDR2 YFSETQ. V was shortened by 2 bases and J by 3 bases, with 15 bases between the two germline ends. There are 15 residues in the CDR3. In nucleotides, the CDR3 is TGCGCCAGCAGCTTAGGCGACAGCACAGTCTACGAGCAGTACTTC. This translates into CASSLGDSTVYEQYF.

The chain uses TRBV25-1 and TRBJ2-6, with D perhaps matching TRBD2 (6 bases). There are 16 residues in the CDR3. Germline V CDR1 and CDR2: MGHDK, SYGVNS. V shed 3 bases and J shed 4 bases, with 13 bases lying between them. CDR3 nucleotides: TGTGCCAGCAGTGAGCTCGGGGGTCCAGGGGCCAACGTCCTGACTTTC. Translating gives CASSELGGPGANVLTF.

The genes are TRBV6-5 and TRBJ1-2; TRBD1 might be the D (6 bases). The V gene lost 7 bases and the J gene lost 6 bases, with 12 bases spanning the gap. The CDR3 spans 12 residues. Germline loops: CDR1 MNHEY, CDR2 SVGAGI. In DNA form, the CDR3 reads TGTGCCAGCACTCTCTCAGGGGATGGCTACACCTTC. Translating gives CASTLSGDGYTF.

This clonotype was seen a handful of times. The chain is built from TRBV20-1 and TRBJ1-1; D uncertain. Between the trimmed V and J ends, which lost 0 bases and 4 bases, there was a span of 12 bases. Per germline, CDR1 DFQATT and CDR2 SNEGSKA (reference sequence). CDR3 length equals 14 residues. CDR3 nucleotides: TGCAGTGCTAGAGATATCGGTGGGGTCACTGAAGCTTTCTTT. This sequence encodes CSARDIGGVTEAFF.

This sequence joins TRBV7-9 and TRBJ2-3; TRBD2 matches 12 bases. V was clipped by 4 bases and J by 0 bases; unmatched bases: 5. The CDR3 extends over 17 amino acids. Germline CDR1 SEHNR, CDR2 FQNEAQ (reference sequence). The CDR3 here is CASSSLAGGPSTDTQYF. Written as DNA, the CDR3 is TGTGCCAGCAGCTCGCTAGCGGGGGGGCCTAGCACAGATACGCAGTATTTT.

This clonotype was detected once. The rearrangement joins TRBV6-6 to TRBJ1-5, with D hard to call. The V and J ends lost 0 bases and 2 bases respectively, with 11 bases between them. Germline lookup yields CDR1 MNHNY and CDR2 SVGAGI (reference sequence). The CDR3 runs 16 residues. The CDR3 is CASSYSSGGGNQPQHF. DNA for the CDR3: TGTGCCAGCAGTTACTCGAGCGGTGGTGGCAATCAGCCCCAGCATTTT.

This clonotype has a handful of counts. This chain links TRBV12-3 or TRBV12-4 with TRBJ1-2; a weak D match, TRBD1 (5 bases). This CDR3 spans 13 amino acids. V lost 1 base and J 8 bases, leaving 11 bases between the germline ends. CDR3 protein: CASSLDRLAGYTF. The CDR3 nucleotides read TGTGCCAGCAGTTTAGACAGGCTGGCCGGCTACACCTTC.

This CDR3 is CASSPGLRSDTQYF. The CDR3 DNA follows: TGTGCCAGCAGTCCGGGACTAAGGTCAGATACGCAGTATTTT. This chain connects TRBV12-3 or TRBV12-4 to TRBJ2-3, with TRBD2 matching over 7 bases. The J segment lost 4 bases and the V segment lost 5 bases, leaving 6 bases of the junction unmatched. CDR3 length equals 14 residues.

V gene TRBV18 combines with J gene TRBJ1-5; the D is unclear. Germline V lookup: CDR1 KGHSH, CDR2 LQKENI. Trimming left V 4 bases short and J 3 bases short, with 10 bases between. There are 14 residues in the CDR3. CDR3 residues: CASSLGFNNQPQHF. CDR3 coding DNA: TGTGCCAGCTCACTCGGATTTAACAATCAGCCCCAGCATTTT.

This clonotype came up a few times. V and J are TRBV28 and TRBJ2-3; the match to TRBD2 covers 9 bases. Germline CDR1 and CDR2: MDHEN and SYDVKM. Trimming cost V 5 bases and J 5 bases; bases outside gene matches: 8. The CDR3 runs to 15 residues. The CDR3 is CASSPRISGRDTQYF. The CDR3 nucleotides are TGTGCCAGCAGTCCTCGGATTAGCGGGAGAGATACGCAGTATTTT.

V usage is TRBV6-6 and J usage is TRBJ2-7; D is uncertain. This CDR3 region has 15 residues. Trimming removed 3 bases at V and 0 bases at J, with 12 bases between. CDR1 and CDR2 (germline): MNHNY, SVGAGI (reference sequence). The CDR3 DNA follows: TGTGCCAGCAGTTATGCGAGAGGCATCTCCTACGAGCAGTACTTC. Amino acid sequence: CASSYARGISYEQYF.

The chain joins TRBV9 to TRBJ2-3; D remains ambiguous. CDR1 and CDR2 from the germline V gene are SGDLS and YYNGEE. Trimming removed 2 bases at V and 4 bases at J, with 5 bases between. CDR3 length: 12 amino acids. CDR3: CASSVPSDTQYF. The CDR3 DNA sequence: TGTGCCAGCAGCGTCCCTTCAGATACGCAGTATTTT.

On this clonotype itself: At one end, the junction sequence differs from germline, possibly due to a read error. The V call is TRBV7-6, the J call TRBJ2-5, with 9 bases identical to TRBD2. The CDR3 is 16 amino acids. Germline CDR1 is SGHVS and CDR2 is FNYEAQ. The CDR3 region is CASNLRLAGRKETQYF. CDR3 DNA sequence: TGTGCCAGCAACTTACGGCTAGCGGGGAGGAAAGAGACCCAGTACTTC. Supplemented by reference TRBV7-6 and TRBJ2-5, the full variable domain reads GAGVSQSPRYKVTKRGQDVALRCDPISGHVSLYWYRQALGQGPEFLTYFNYEAQQDKSGLPNDRFSAERPEGSISTLTIQRTEQRDSAMYRCASNLRLAGRKETQYFGPGTRLLVL.

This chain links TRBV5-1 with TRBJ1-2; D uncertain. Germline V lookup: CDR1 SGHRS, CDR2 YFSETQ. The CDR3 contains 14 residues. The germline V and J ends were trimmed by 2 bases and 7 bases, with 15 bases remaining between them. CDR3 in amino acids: CASSLVGNQRGYTF. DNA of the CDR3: TGCGCCAGCAGCTTAGTAGGGAATCAACGTGGCTACACCTTC.

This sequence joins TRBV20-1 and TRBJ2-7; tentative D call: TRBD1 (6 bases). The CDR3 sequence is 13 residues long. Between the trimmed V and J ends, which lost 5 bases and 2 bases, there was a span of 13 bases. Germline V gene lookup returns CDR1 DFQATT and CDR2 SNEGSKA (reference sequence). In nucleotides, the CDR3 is TGCAGTGCTCCGCGGCAGGGGCCCTACGAGCAGTACTTC. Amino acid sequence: CSAPRQGPYEQYF.

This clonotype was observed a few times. CDR3 coding DNA: TGCAGTGCTTTACGGAGGACTAGCACAGATACGCAGTATTTT. Translated, it gives CSALRRTSTDTQYF. V is TRBV20-1 and J is TRBJ2-3, with TRBD2 as a possible D gene (5 bases). This CDR3 comprises 14 residues. CDR1 is DFQATT, CDR2 SNEGSKA, per germline (reference sequence). Trimming removed 5 bases from V and 0 bases from J, with 12 bases in between.